Following are 21 T cell receptor beta chains from one sample sequenced in a study of beta chain features in type 1 diabetes. Expressed TCRB transcripts got sequenced, as all isolated RNA was reverse transcribed. Only in-frame clones appear in the TCRdb table, and some are missing; sequencing was by immunoSEQ multiplex PCR. The sample lists a few hundred thousand clones; roughly an eighth were seen once. The antigens these receptors bind are not known. Overall study findings and caveats: Moderately but significantly shorter TCRB CDR3s were found in Type 1 diabetes patients in all four CD4+ subsets.

The material sequenced was naive CD4+ T cells from blood. The receptors originated from a woman younger than 30 with type 1 diabetes.

This clone was found a few times. As DNA, the CDR3 is TGTGCCAGCAGCTTTCGGGACAGAGGGACTGAAGCTTTCTTT. It codes for CASSFRDRGTEAFF. J is TRBJ1-1 and V is TRBV7-9; 7 positions match TRBD1. The CDR3 runs to 14 residues. Germline lookup yields CDR1 SEHNR and CDR2 FQNEAQ (reference sequence). V shed 3 bases, J shed 5 bases, and the junction held 6 bases outside the gene matches.

This clone was seen a few times. In DNA, the CDR3 is TGTGCCAGCAGCGCCCAAGCTAGCACAGATACGCAGTATTTT. This translates into CASSAQASTDTQYF. This chain links TRBV9 with TRBJ2-3; no clear D. Germline values: CDR1 SGDLS, CDR2 YYNGEE. Trimming took 3 bases from V and 0 from J, leaving 8 bases between them. The length of the CDR3 is 14 residues.

The table lists this clone with a few counts. The chain is built from TRBV7-2 and TRBJ2-5, with D maybe TRBD2 (5 bases). Germline lookup yields CDR1 SGHTA and CDR2 FQGNSA. Trimming cost V 5 bases and J 5 bases, with 12 bases left between them. This CDR3 has 13 residues. The DNA of the CDR3 is TGTGCCAGCAGCGTCGGAAGAGGGGAGACCCAGTACTTC. It yields the protein CASSVGRGETQYF.

This clone was counted between two and nine times. V usage is TRBV25-1 and J usage is TRBJ1-1; tentatively, D is TRBD1 (5 bases). The CDR3 is 14 residues long. Looked up from germline, CDR1 is MGHDK and CDR2 is SYGVNS. The V end was cut by 6 bases, the J end by 0 bases, with 11 bases between. As DNA, the CDR3 is TGTGCCAGCAGGCCCGCAGGGATGAACACTGAAGCTTTCTTT. Protein product: CASRPAGMNTEAFF.

This clone was observed a handful of times. The DNA for the CDR3 is TGTGCCAGCAGCGTTACAGGGTTGGGCAATCAGCCCCAGCATTTT. It specifies CASSVTGLGNQPQHF. This rearrangement joins TRBV9 to TRBJ1-5, with a possible D match to TRBD1 (6 bases). Per germline, CDR1 SGDLS and CDR2 YYNGEE. The CDR3 runs 15 residues. The V end was cut by 2 bases, the J end by 2 bases, with 11 bases between.

This clone was observed a handful of times. V usage is TRBV29-1 and J usage is TRBJ2-1; TRBD1 agrees at 7 bases. CDR1 is SQVTM, CDR2 ANQGSEA, per germline. Trimming took 3 bases from V and 1 from J; bases not matched to a gene: 3. The CDR3 totals 14 residues. Here the CDR3 DNA reads TGCAGCGTTGAGTTCAGGGGGTCCTACAATGAGCAGTTCTTC. This encodes CSVEFRGSYNEQFF.

This clone was recorded a few times. The V call is TRBV5-1, the J call TRBJ2-1; 9 nucleotides align to TRBD2. The CDR3 has 14 amino acids. CDR1 and CDR2 from the germline V gene are SGHRS and YFSETQ. V shed 5 bases and J 6 bases; nucleotides not matched to a gene: 6. As DNA, the CDR3 is TGCGCCAGCAGGCAGGGACTAGCCTCCAATGAGCAGTTCTTC. The encoded protein is CASRQGLASNEQFF.

J is TRBJ2-7 and V is TRBV19; TRBD1 might be the D (6 bases). This CDR3 is 16 amino acids long. Germline CDR1 is LNHDA and CDR2 is SQIVND (reference sequence). Trimming shortened V by 5 bases and J by 1 base, and 18 bases separated the two germline ends. The CDR3 DNA follows: TGTGCCAGTAGTGTCCTCGAAGGCAGGGGTTCCTACGAGCAGTACTTC. Translating gives CASSVLEGRGSYEQYF.

The J gene is TRBJ2-1, the V gene TRBV7-6; TRBD2 matches at 8 bases. Germline V gene data show CDR1 as SGHVS and CDR2 as FNYEAQ. J lost 9 bases, V lost 5 bases, and 12 bases had no gene match. The CDR3 covers 15 residues. The CDR3: CASSGSGTARGEQFF. Here the CDR3 DNA reads TGTGCCAGCAGCGGTAGCGGGACGGCCAGGGGTGAGCAGTTCTTC.

The V gene is TRBV11-2, the J gene TRBJ1-6; D ambiguous. The CDR3 has 15 amino acids. V lost 1 base to trimming and J lost 12 bases, with 16 bases between them. CDR1 is SGHAT, CDR2 FQNNGV, per germline. The DNA of the CDR3 is TGTGCCAGCAGCTTAGGGCAGGTGATGCTTCAACCCCTCCACTTT. Its protein product is CASSLGQVMLQPLHF.

The CDR3 coding sequence is TGCGCCAGCAGCTTGGACGGCGGAAACGAGCAGTACTTC. Its translation is CASSLDGGNEQYF. The chain carries TRBV5-1 and TRBJ2-7; D remains unclear. Germline CDR1 SGHRS, CDR2 YFSETQ. This CDR3 contains 13 residues. V shed 0 bases and J shed 5 bases, with 9 bases lying between them.

V is TRBV18 and J is TRBJ1-1, with D unclear. The ends were cut back, 6 bases at V and 8 bases at J, with 16 bases in the middle. Germline V gene data show CDR1 as KGHSH and CDR2 as LQKENI. This CDR3 spans 13 amino acids. The CDR3: CASSPNSLYEAFF. The CDR3 DNA reads TGTGCCAGCTCGCCTAACTCGCTGTACGAAGCTTTCTTT.

This clone was seen a handful of times. This chain joins TRBV7-2 and TRBJ2-5; the D gene is possibly TRBD1 (6 bases). Trimming stripped 4 bases from V and 7 bases from J, with 22 bases between. CDR1 and CDR2 (germline): SGHTA, FQGNSA. This CDR3 is 16 amino acids long. The CDR3 bases are TGTGCCAGCAGCTCCCCCCCCACAGGGAGTGGGGTGACCCAGTACTTC. This encodes CASSSPPTGSGVTQYF.

This clone has more than one count but fewer than ten. V is TRBV5-4 and J is TRBJ2-1, with 11 bases matching TRBD2. Germline CDR1 reads SGHNT; CDR2 reads YYREEE (reference sequence). The ends lost 0 bases at V and 5 bases at J; junction bases unmatched: 4. There are 16 residues in the CDR3. In DNA form, the CDR3 reads TGTGCCAGCAGCTTGGGGCCTAGCGGGGGGAACAATGAGCAGTTCTTC. It yields the protein CASSLGPSGGNNEQFF.

This clone occurred a few times. The chain is built from TRBV30 and TRBJ2-5, with D hard to call. This CDR3 spans 12 amino acids. CDR1 and CDR2 (germline): GTSNPN, SVGIG (reference sequence). Trimming removed 5 bases from V and 6 bases from J, with 13 bases in between. The CDR3 DNA follows: TGTGCCTGGTTGGCTCCAGGCAAGACCCAGTACTTC. Translation: CAWLAPGKTQYF.

The chain carries TRBV7-9 and TRBJ2-5; possibly TRBD1 for D (6 bases). CDR1 SEHNR and CDR2 FQNEAQ come from the germline V gene (reference sequence). V lost 5 bases and J 2 bases, leaving 12 bases between the germline ends. The CDR3 loop spans 14 amino acids. CDR3 sequence reads: CASSRTGWQETQYF. CDR3 nucleotide sequence: TGTGCCAGCAGCCGAACAGGGTGGCAAGAGACCCAGTACTTC.

This clone appeared a single time. The genes are TRBV27 and TRBJ2-5, with 15 bases fitting TRBD2. With 5 bases clipped from V and 5 bases from J, the junction kept 9 bases outside the gene matches. This CDR3 has 17 residues. Germline-derived CDR1 and CDR2 are MNHEY and SMNVEV (reference sequence). CDR3: CASSPLGLAGGGETQYF. DNA for the CDR3: TGTGCCAGCAGTCCCCTGGGACTAGCGGGAGGTGGGGAGACCCAGTACTTC.

This clone was detected only a few times. The V gene is TRBV5-1, the J gene TRBJ1-2, with TRBD1 as a possible D gene (5 bases). Germline V CDR1 and CDR2: SGHRS, YFSETQ. This CDR3 is built from 15 residues. Trimming pared 7 bases from V and 5 bases from J, leaving 21 bases between. The CDR3: CASHDGGSHTYGYTF. The CDR3 DNA reads TGCGCCAGCCACGACGGGGGTTCCCACACTTATGGCTACACCTTC.

The chain is built from TRBV6-5 and TRBJ2-3; weak D call: TRBD2 (6 bases). The CDR3 covers 14 residues. V was cut by 4 bases and J by 3 bases, with 11 bases left in between. Germline assignment: CDR1 MNHEY and CDR2 SVGAGI. The CDR3 here is CASSFRDSTDTQYF. Written as DNA, the CDR3 is TGTGCCAGCAGTTTTCGGGACTCGACAGATACGCAGTATTTT.

This clone has just a few counts. The V call is TRBV18, the J call TRBJ2-7; a possible D gene is TRBD2 (6 bases). Trimming removed 3 bases at V and 6 bases at J, with 12 bases between. The CDR3 sequence is 13 residues long. Germline CDR1 reads KGHSH; CDR2 reads LQKENI. The CDR3 is CASSPVGGTEQYF. The CDR3 region has the DNA TGTGCCAGCTCACCCGTCGGGGGAACCGAGCAGTACTTC.

This clone came up a few times. The CDR3 here is CASTPTGGGLNYGYTF. The CDR3 nucleotides read TGCGCCAGCACCCCAACAGGGGGCGGCTTAAACTATGGCTACACCTTC. V and J are TRBV4-1 and TRBJ1-2, with 9 bases identical to TRBD1. Germline V gene sequence: CDR1 MGHRA, CDR2 YSYEKL. The CDR3 consists of 16 residues. The J segment lost 2 bases and the V segment lost 7 bases, leaving 11 bases of the junction unmatched.